The clone carrying this T cell receptor beta chain was observed a few times. The target antigen is unknown. The CDR3 covers 15 residues. Germline lookup yields CDR1 SGHTA and CDR2 FQGNSA. Trimming stripped 1 base from V and 14 bases from J, with 18 bases between. The data originate from a study of cytomegalovirus exposure and HLA in healthy donors. For the study at large: The roughly 120 million unique TCR beta sequences, from some 170 million T cells, were found by an earlier analysis.

Broader study findings: Prior analysis indicated that the majority of TCR beta V segments exhibited productivity approximately 90% or approximately 30% of the time. Information on immune exposure was restricted to one variable (CMV serostatus).

The study ran its PCR with 60 Vbeta and 13 Jbeta primers. Generated by immunoSEQ multiplex PCR, the TCRdb table keeps only in-frame clones and is missing some. The sample has about 170,000 clones, 80% seen once. This receptor was taken from a woman aged 50 to 65 in good health and CMV-seropositive. The chain employs TRBV7-2 and TRBJ1-6, with D possibly being TRBD1 (6 bases). Material: PBMCs. The chain's CDR3 is CASSLVAGARSALHF. CDR3 in DNA: TGTGCCAGCAGCTTAGTAGCAGGGGCTCGTTCGGCCCTCCACTTT.